This TCR beta chain was recovered during a study of T cell repertoires in cytomegalovirus infection. Points from the study as a whole: The cumulative frequency of public TCR beta families identified carriers of CMV plus the relevant HLA.

This clonotype occurred a few times. Antigen specificity is unknown. Germline CDR1 reads MDHEN; CDR2 reads SYDVKM. V lost 5 bases and J lost 1; bases outside the gene matches: 11. CDR3 size: 16 residues. TCRdb reanalysed the reads using MiXCR and keeps one entry per CDR3 protein. The sample includes hundreds of thousands of distinct CDR3 sequences, about two fifths of them seen just once. The receptor comes from a human donor in good health (CMV status not recorded). Some clones in this sample may be carry-over from other donors' samples. The chain uses TRBV28 and TRBJ2-7; 7 bases line up with TRBD1. Source: cultured PBMCs, taken from culture after CMV antigen stimulation. CDR3: CASSAQTGSGSYEQYF. The DNA of the CDR3 is TGTGCCAGCAGTGCGCAGACAGGGAGTGGATCCTACGAGCAGTACTTC.